This is a list of T cell receptor beta chains from one sample in a study of blood T cell repertoires in COVID-19. Here immunoSEQ multiplex PCR was the method, and the copy in TCRdb shows in-frame clones only, minus some. Of roughly 300,000 clones listed, 85% were seen once; the top ten hold about 2.7%. The sequenced material came from PBMCs or T cells enriched from blood (not recorded which). Receptors originate from a woman aged 45 to 65 who had recovered from COVID-19. CDR3s include the opening cysteine and the closing phenylalanine or tryptophan.

>15|TRBV5-6
CASSLGDRDNQPQHF
>15|TRBV7-9
CASRQSGSAPYEQYF
>15|TRBV5-8
CASSPGLAGYNEQFF
>14|TRBV5-6
CASSYHRVNQPQHF
>14|TRBV9
CASSAGTGVYGYTF
>16|TRBV29-1
CSVLGEAETLQETQYF
>13|TRBV7-2
CASSGRVEQPQHF
>13|TRBV27
CASSLYLNTEAFF
>11|TRBV2
CASPRTGEAFF
>14|TRBV5-1
CASSLATTTDTQYF
>10|TRBV29-1
CSVWTGGYTF
>12|TRBV7-9
CASSIRGVEQYF
>15|TRBV9
CASSVGTVDNSPLHF
>17|TRBV5-5
CASSPRGGGLSTGELFF
>14|TRBV15
CATSRELQRTEAFF
>15|TRBV28
CASSRSGTGGRGYTF
>14|TRBV27
CASTLAGGLGEQFF
>16|TRBV11-3
CASSSPVGGPAGELFF
>17|TRBV18
CASSSWTGAISGNTIYF
>15|TRBV5-5
CASSLRASGRDEQFF
>17|TRBV19
CASRKLAGGSETGELFF
>14|TRBV19
CASVLQGMNTEAFF
>15|TRBV7-3
CASSSLRGGPGEQFF
>16|TRBV15
CATSRQAGLANQPQHF